This T cell receptor (beta chain) derives from a study of T-cell reconstitution after alpha-beta-depleted transplantation in children. A TCRbeta library incorporating unique molecular identifiers was prepared. Each CDR3 protein is one row after TCRdb ran MiXCR on the PCR reads. The top ten clones hold over 9.5% of a sample with hundreds of thousands of distinct CDR3 sequences, almost 10% of them seen once. Material: PBMCs from the stem cell graft donor, obtained from the stem cell graft. The clonotype comes from a human donor who donated a stem cell graft to a child with SCID.

CDR3 amino acids: CASSDRGLYNEQFF. The CDR3 DNA follows: TGCGCCAGCAGTGATAGGGGACTATACAATGAGCAGTTCTTC. This chain connects TRBV10-2 to TRBJ2-1; 7 bases are a match to TRBD2. Germline lookup yields CDR1 WSHSY and CDR2 SAAADI. V shed 3 bases, J shed 4 bases, and the junction held 3 bases outside the gene matches. This CDR3 has 14 residues.